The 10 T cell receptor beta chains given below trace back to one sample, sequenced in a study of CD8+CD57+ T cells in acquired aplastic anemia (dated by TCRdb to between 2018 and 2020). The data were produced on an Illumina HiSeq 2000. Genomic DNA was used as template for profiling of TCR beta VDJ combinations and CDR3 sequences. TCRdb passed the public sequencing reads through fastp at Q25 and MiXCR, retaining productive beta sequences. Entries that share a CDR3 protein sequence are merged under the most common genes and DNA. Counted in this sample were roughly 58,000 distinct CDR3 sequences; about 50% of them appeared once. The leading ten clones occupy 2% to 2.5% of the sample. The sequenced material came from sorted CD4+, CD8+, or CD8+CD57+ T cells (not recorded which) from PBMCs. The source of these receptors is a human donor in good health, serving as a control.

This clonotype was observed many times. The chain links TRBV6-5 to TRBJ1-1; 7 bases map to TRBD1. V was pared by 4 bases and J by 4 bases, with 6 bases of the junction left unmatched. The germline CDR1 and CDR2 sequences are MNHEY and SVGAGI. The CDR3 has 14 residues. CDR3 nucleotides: TGTGCCAGCAGTTCTACAGGGGAGGCCACTGAAGCTTTCTTT. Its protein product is CASSSTGEATEAFF.

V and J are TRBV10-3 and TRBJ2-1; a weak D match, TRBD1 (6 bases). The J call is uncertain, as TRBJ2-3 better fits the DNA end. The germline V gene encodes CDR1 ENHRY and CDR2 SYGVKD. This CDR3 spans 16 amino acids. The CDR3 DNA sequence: TGTGCCATCAGTGGGATCACAGGGCCCTCCTACAATGAGCAGTATTTT. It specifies CAISGITGPSYNEQYF.

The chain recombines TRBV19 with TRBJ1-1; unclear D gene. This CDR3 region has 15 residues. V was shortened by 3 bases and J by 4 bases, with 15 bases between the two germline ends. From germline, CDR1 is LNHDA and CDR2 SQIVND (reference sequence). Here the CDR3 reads CASSIWFGKGTEAFF. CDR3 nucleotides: TGTGCCAGTAGTATCTGGTTCGGCAAGGGCACTGAAGCTTTCTTT.

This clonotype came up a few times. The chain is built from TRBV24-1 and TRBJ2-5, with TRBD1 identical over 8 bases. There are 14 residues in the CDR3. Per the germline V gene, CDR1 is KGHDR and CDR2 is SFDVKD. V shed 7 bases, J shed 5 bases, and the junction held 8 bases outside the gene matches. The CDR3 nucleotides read TGTGCCACCAGCGTGGGACAGGCCCGCGAGACCCAGTACTTC. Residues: CATSVGQARETQYF.

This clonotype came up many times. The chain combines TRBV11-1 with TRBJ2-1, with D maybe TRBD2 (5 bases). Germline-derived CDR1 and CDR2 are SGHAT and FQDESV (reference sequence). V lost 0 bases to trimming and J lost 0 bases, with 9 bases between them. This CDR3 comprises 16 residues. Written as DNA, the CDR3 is TGTGCCAGCAGCTTAGCGCTCCTAGCCTCCTACAATGAGCAGTTCTTC. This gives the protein CASSLALLASYNEQFF.

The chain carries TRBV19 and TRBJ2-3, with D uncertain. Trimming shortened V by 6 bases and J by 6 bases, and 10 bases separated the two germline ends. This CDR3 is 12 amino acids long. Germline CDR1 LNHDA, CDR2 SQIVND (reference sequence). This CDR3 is CASSSGWDTQYF. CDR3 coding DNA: TGTGCCAGTAGCTCGGGCTGGGATACGCAGTATTTT. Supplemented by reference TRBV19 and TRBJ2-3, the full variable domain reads DGGITQSPKYLFRKEGQNVTLSCEQNLNHDAMYWYRQDPGQGLRLIYYSQIVNDFQKGDIAEGYSVSREKKESFPLTVTSAQKNPTAFYLCASSSGWDTQYFGPGTRLTVL.

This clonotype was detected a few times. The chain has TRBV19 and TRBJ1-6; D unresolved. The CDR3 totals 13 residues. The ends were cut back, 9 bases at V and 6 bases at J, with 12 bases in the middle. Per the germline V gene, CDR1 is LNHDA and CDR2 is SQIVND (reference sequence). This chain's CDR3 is CASNRGFNSPLHF. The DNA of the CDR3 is TGTGCCAGCAACCGAGGGTTTAATTCACCCCTCCACTTT.

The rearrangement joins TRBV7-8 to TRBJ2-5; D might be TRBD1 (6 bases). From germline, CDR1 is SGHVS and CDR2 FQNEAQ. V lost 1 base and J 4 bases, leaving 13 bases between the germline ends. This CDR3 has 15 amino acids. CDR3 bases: TGTGCCAGCAGCTTAGGTCCCCCAGGGGTAGAGACCCAGTACTTC. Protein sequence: CASSLGPPGVETQYF.

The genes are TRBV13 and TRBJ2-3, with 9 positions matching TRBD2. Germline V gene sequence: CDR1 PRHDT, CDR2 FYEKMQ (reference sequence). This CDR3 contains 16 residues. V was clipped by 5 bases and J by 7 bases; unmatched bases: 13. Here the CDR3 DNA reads TGTGCCAGCAGCGTAAGAAGCGGGGGGTTAGGGAATACGCAGTATTTT. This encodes CASSVRSGGLGNTQYF. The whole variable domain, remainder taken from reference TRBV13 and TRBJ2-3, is AAGVIQSPRHLIKEKRETATLKCYPIPRHDTVYWYQQGPGQDPQFLISFYEKMQSDKGSIPDRFSAQQFSDYHSELNMSSLELGDSALYFCASSVRSGGLGNTQYFGPGTRLTVL.

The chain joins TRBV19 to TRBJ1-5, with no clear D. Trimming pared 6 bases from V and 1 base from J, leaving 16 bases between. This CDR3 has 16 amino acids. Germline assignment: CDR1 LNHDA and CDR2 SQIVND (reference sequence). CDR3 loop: CASSGGTVLSNQPQHF. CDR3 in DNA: TGTGCCAGTAGCGGAGGAACGGTTCTCAGCAATCAGCCCCAGCATTTT.